This TCR beta chain was captured by sequencing in a study of blood T cell repertoires in COVID-19. As handled by the study authors: For nucleated cells, counts were estimated from reference gene primer amplification. Clones were sequenced by immunoSEQ multiplex PCR, and TCRdb holds only the in-frame ones, with some missing. V and J calls and clone size are given by that table; D and trimming were obtained from the DNA. The sample holds around 120,000 clones, 75% to 90% seen once. This CDR3 contains 14 residues. The germline CDR1 and CDR2 sequences are SEHNR and FQNEAQ (reference sequence). J gave up 11 bases and V 6 bases, and 11 bases lay outside the gene matches.

This receptor was taken from a woman in her 70s with acute or convalescent COVID-19. The sequencing input was peripheral blood. The chain employs TRBV7-9 and TRBJ1-4, with 8 bases lining up with TRBD1. The CDR3 sequence: CASSTTGGTGKLFF. As DNA, the CDR3 is TGTGCCAGCAGTACAACAGGGGGAACGGGGAAACTGTTTTTT.